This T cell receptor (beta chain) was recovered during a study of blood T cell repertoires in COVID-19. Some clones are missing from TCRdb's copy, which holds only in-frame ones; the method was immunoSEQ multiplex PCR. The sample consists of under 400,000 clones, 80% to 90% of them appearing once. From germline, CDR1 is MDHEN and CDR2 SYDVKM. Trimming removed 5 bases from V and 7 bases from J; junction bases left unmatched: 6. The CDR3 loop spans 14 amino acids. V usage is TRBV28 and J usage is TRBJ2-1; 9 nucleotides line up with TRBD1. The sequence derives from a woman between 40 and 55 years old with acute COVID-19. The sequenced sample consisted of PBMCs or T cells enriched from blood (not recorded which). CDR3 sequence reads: CASSPTDRGNEQFF. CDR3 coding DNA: TGTGCCAGCAGTCCCACGGACAGGGGTAATGAGCAGTTCTTC.